Below are 29 T cell receptor beta chains sequenced from a single sample in a study of early T cells in non-severe SARS-CoV-2 infection (dated by TCRdb to the early 2020s). Receptor amplification or capture employed 5' RACE. Data came from a NextSeq 500. TCRdb ran its own pipeline on the public reads, namely fastp trimming at Q25 and MiXCR clone calling, and kept in-frame beta chains. Each CDR3 protein gets just one entry, which takes the most common genes and DNA from the rows behind it. This sample gives tens of thousands of distinct CDR3 sequences in total; around 9.6% of them show up just once. The leading ten clones occupy over 4% of the sample. The source material was whole blood, sampled at baseline. Source of these receptors: an adult who was a healthcare worker with PCR-confirmed SARS-CoV-2 infection or an uninfected control (not recorded which).

This clonotype occurred many times. V gene TRBV30 combines with J gene TRBJ1-2; possibly TRBD1 for D (6 bases). Germline V gives CDR1 GTSNPN, CDR2 SVGIG (reference sequence). This CDR3 has 12 amino acids. V was shortened by 3 bases and J by 7 bases, with 12 bases between the two germline ends. This CDR3 is CAWSISRGGYTF. CDR3 sequence (DNA): TGTGCCTGGAGCATATCCAGGGGTGGCTACACCTTC.

The genes are TRBV28 and TRBJ1-4, with D uncertain. Per the germline V gene, CDR1 is MDHEN and CDR2 is SYDVKM. The CDR3 consists of 13 residues. V was shortened by 10 bases and J by 10 bases, with 19 bases between the two germline ends. The CDR3: CATGDPGRGKLFF. The CDR3 DNA sequence: TGTGCCACAGGAGACCCGGGGAGAGGAAAACTGTTTTTT.

This clonotype turned up a few times. The rearrangement uses TRBV5-4 and TRBJ2-2; D unresolved. Trimming took 2 bases from V and 7 from J, leaving 12 bases between them. Germline CDR1 SGHNT, CDR2 YYREEE (reference sequence). The CDR3 extends over 14 amino acids. The CDR3: CASSLPGNVGELFF. The CDR3 DNA reads TGTGCCAGCAGCTTACCCGGCAACGTCGGGGAGCTGTTTTTT.

V is TRBV6-5 and J is TRBJ2-7, with D perhaps matching TRBD1 or TRBD2 (5 bases each). Trimming left V 7 bases short and J 2 bases short, with 12 bases between. Looked up from germline, CDR1 is MNHEY and CDR2 is SVGAGI. The CDR3 is made up of 13 amino acids. The CDR3 sequence is CASTEGRTYEQYF. DNA of the CDR3: TGTGCCAGCACCGAGGGACGGACCTACGAGCAGTACTTC.

The chain employs TRBV20-1 and TRBJ2-7; D not resolved. This CDR3 is 10 amino acids long. V lost 6 bases and J 2 bases, leaving 5 bases between the germline ends. Germline V lookup: CDR1 DFQATT, CDR2 SNEGSKA (reference sequence). The CDR3 loop is CSASTYEQYF. DNA for the CDR3: TGCAGTGCCTCTACCTACGAGCAGTACTTC.

This clonotype was observed at least ten times. V and J are TRBV30 and TRBJ2-7; TRBD2 might be the D (6 bases). The V end was cut by 4 bases, the J end by 3 bases, with 13 bases between. The CDR3 runs 13 residues. Looked up from germline, CDR1 is GTSNPN and CDR2 is SVGIG (reference sequence). DNA for the CDR3: TGTGCCTGGACCCTTGGAGGGTTCTACGAGCAGTACTTC. As protein: CAWTLGGFYEQYF.

Many counts were recorded for this clonotype. The DNA for the CDR3 is TGTGCCAGCAGCCATCGGACTAGCGGGAGGGACGAGCAGTACTTC. It is translated as CASSHRTSGRDEQYF. The chain couples TRBV7-9 to TRBJ2-7, with TRBD2 matching 15 bases. In germline, CDR1 is SEHNR, CDR2 FQNEAQ (reference sequence). This CDR3 contains 15 residues. J was trimmed by 5 bases and V by 5 bases; bases with no gene match: 4.

The rearrangement uses TRBV10-3 and TRBJ2-7; 8 nucleotides line up with TRBD1. The CDR3 is made up of 15 amino acids. Unmatched junction bases numbered 11, after V lost 6 bases and J lost 4 bases. CDR1 ENHRY and CDR2 SYGVKD come from the germline V gene. DNA for the CDR3: TGTGCCATCAGGGAAGGACAGGGTGATGGGTACGAGCAGTACTTC. This encodes CAIREGQGDGYEQYF.

In this sample, this clonotype turned up a few times. The chain couples TRBV12-3 or TRBV12-4 to TRBJ1-1; D unresolved. The CDR3 contains 13 residues. The V end was cut by 3 bases, the J end by 1 base, with 6 bases between. DNA for the CDR3: TGTGCCAGCAGTTTGTCCCCGAACACTGAAGCTTTCTTT. This translates into CASSLSPNTEAFF.

The V gene is TRBV19, the J gene TRBJ2-1, with D possibly matching TRBD1 (6 bases). The germline CDR1 and CDR2 sequences are LNHDA and SQIVND (reference sequence). This CDR3 is 15 amino acids long. Trimming stripped 3 bases from V and 3 bases from J, with 12 bases between. Here the CDR3 reads CASSIQQGDYNEQFF. The CDR3 DNA reads TGTGCCAGTAGTATCCAACAGGGCGACTACAATGAGCAGTTCTTC. Full variable domain (rest looked up from reference TRBV19 and TRBJ2-1): DGGITQSPKYLFRKEGQNVTLSCEQNLNHDAMYWYRQDPGQGLRLIYYSQIVNDFQKGDIAEGYSVSREKKESFPLTVTSAQKNPTAFYLCASSIQQGDYNEQFFGPGTRLTVL.

This clonotype was seen more than once but under ten times. The chain joins TRBV7-2 to TRBJ2-4; 7 nucleotides line up with TRBD2. CDR1 and CDR2 (germline): SGHTA, FQGNSA. The trim removed 2 bases at V and 9 bases at J, leaving 1 base unmatched. The CDR3 is 12 residues long. This CDR3 is CASSLWGGIQYF. CDR3 bases: TGTGCCAGCAGCTTATGGGGGGGCATTCAGTACTTC.

This clonotype occurred many times. CDR3 loop: CASSLFVYEQYF. The CDR3 nucleotides are TGTGCCAGCAGTTTGTTCGTTTACGAGCAGTACTTC. The chain uses TRBV12-3 or TRBV12-4 and TRBJ2-7; D ambiguous. Trimming took 3 bases from V and 4 from J, leaving 7 bases between them. The CDR3 covers 12 residues.

The chain recombines TRBV3-1 with TRBJ1-6; D is unclear. The CDR3 is 14 residues long. The V gene's germline CDR1 is LGHDT and CDR2 YNNKEL (reference sequence). V lost 1 base to trimming and J lost 4 bases, with 5 bases between them. CDR3 nucleotide sequence: TGTGCCAGCAGCCAAGCGGAATATAATTCACCCCTCCACTTT. Its translation is CASSQAEYNSPLHF.

This clonotype was seen a handful of times. The chain employs TRBV20-1 and TRBJ2-5, with TRBD2 identical over 12 bases. The CDR3 runs 17 residues. Germline assignment: CDR1 DFQATT and CDR2 SNEGSKA (reference sequence). The junction had 11 bases not matched to a gene; V was cut back by 5 bases and J by 1 base. CDR3 loop: CSAFPRLAGGPQETQYF. In DNA, the CDR3 is TGCAGTGCTTTTCCTCGCCTAGCGGGGGGGCCCCAAGAGACCCAGTACTTC.

CDR3 in amino acids: CASRGTGGNSPLHF. Here the CDR3 DNA reads TGTGCCAGCAGAGGGACAGGAGGCAATTCACCCCTCCACTTT. This rearrangement joins TRBV7-2 to TRBJ1-6, with 8 bases fitting TRBD1. V gave up 6 bases and J gave up 7 bases; unmatched junction bases: 5. The germline V gene has CDR1 SGHTA and CDR2 FQGNSA. The CDR3 extends over 14 amino acids.

This clonotype was counted many times. The rearrangement joins TRBV7-8 to TRBJ1-2; TRBD1 aligns across 8 bases. Germline assignment: CDR1 SGHVS and CDR2 FQNEAQ. CDR3 length: 13 residues. The J segment lost 6 bases and the V segment lost 8 bases, leaving 8 bases of the junction unmatched. This CDR3 is CASQRGTGNGYTF. CDR3 nucleotide sequence: TGTGCCAGCCAGCGAGGGACAGGAAATGGCTACACCTTC.

This clonotype was counted a few times. The chain combines TRBV7-8 with TRBJ2-1, with D possibly matching TRBD2 (6 bases). This CDR3 is built from 13 residues. V lost 4 bases to trimming and J lost 9 bases, with 13 bases between them. The germline CDR1 and CDR2 sequences are SGHVS and FQNEAQ. In DNA form, the CDR3 reads TGTGCCAGCAGCTATTCCGGGACTTTTGAGCAGTTCTTC. Translated, it gives CASSYSGTFEQFF. The full variable domain, with the rest looked up from reference TRBV7-8 and TRBJ2-1, is GAGVSQSPRYKVAKRGQDVALRCDPISGHVSLFWYQQALGQGPEFLTYFQNEAQLDKSGLPSDRFFAERPEGSVSTLKIQRTQQEDSAVYLCASSYSGTFEQFFGPGTRLTVL.

The CDR3 sequence is CASSLDRGPQHF. CDR3 DNA sequence: TGTGCCAGCAGCTTAGACAGGGGGCCCCAGCATTTT. The V call is TRBV7-9, the J call TRBJ1-5; 7 nucleotides match TRBD1. This CDR3 has 12 residues. J was trimmed by 9 bases and V by 1 base; bases with no gene match: 0. CDR1 is SEHNR, CDR2 FQNEAQ, per germline (reference sequence).

A few counts support this clonotype. This chain links TRBV2 with TRBJ1-6; the D gene is possibly TRBD1 (5 bases). This CDR3 is 18 amino acids long. V lost 3 bases and J lost 8, with 23 bases in between. Germline V lookup: CDR1 SNHLY, CDR2 FYNNEI. In nucleotides, the CDR3 is TGTGCCAGCAGTGAGGTCGCGCAGGGACCCATAATCCATTCACCCCTCCACTTT. Translating gives CASSEVAQGPIIHSPLHF.

This clonotype was counted at least ten times. V is TRBV5-1 and J is TRBJ2-1, with D perhaps matching TRBD2 (6 bases). The V gene's germline CDR1 is SGHRS and CDR2 YFSETQ. CDR3 size: 14 residues. Trimming removed 4 bases at V and 3 bases at J, with 11 bases between. The CDR3 spells CASSGRLDYNEQFF. CDR3 DNA sequence: TGCGCCAGCAGCGGGAGACTAGACTACAATGAGCAGTTCTTC.

In its sample, this clonotype was seen many times. The germline gene is not matched at one end of the junction; a read error may be the cause. The chain couples TRBV7-7 to TRBJ1-1; TRBD1 is a possible D gene (6 bases). Germline values: CDR1 SSHAT, CDR2 FNYEAQ (reference sequence). The CDR3 is 14 residues long. The CDR3 DNA reads as TGTGCTAGCAGCCCCTTACGAGGGGGAACTGAAGCTTTCTTT. Amino acids: CASSPLRGGTEAFF.

In this sample, this clonotype turned up many times. The rearrangement uses TRBV4-3 and TRBJ2-3; 7 bases map to TRBD1. This CDR3 region has 15 residues. From germline, CDR1 is LGHNA and CDR2 YSLEER. Trimming at V came to 3 bases and at J to 2 bases, leaving 5 bases not matched to a gene. For the CDR3, the DNA is TGCGCCAGCAGCCAGACAGGGTTAAACACAGATACGCAGTATTTT. It codes for CASSQTGLNTDTQYF.

This clonotype was observed a few times. V and J are TRBV6-5 and TRBJ2-5; maybe TRBD1 (6 bases). The CDR3 loop spans 15 amino acids. Trimming removed 2 bases from V and 4 bases from J, with 14 bases in between. CDR1 is MNHEY, CDR2 SVGAGI, per germline. CDR3 region: CASSYGSTQGETQYF. The CDR3 DNA sequence: TGTGCCAGCAGTTACGGGTCGACACAGGGAGAGACCCAGTACTTC.

This clonotype showed up just a few times. CDR3: CASSHSSETQYF. CDR3 bases: TGTGCCAGCAGCCACAGCAGCGAGACCCAGTACTTC. The chain employs TRBV3-1 and TRBJ2-5; D unclear. The CDR3 spans 12 residues. V lost 3 bases and J 5 bases, leaving 7 bases between the germline ends. The germline CDR1 and CDR2 sequences are LGHDT and YNNKEL (reference sequence).

This chain joins TRBV5-1 and TRBJ2-5; D is uncertain. Germline CDR1 is SGHRS and CDR2 is YFSETQ. This CDR3 region has 15 residues. V lost 0 bases, J lost 3 bases, and 12 bases lay in between. CDR3 coding DNA: TGCGCCAGCAGCTTGGGCACCTCTCGGGAAGAGACCCAGTACTTC. Encoded protein: CASSLGTSREETQYF.

This clonotype showed up just a few times. The V gene is TRBV24-1, the J gene TRBJ2-7; 11 bases are shared with TRBD2. J lost 2 bases, V lost 3 bases, and 5 bases had no gene match. CDR1 KGHDR and CDR2 SFDVKD come from the germline V gene. This CDR3 region has 16 residues. The CDR3 loop reads CATSDLGLAAAYEQYF. The CDR3 bases are TGTGCCACCAGTGATCTGGGACTAGCGGCCGCCTACGAGCAGTACTTC.

V usage is TRBV5-1 and J usage is TRBJ2-3; 9 positions match TRBD1. The CDR3 has 15 amino acids. Germline lookup yields CDR1 SGHRS and CDR2 YFSETQ. J lost 2 bases, V lost 7 bases, and 8 bases had no gene match. CDR3 loop: CASGSQGANTDTQYF. CDR3 nucleotides: TGCGCCAGCGGATCACAGGGGGCCAACACAGATACGCAGTATTTT.

This clonotype was seen at least ten times. The rearrangement links TRBV2 to TRBJ2-1, with 8 bases aligning to TRBD1. There are 16 residues in the CDR3. CDR1 is SNHLY, CDR2 FYNNEI, per germline. After removal of 4 bases from V and 1 base from J, the junction contained 6 bases not matched to a gene. The CDR3 reads CASSASGGASYNEQFF. The CDR3 nucleotides are TGTGCCAGCAGTGCTTCAGGGGGCGCTTCCTACAATGAGCAGTTCTTC.

This clonotype was detected many times. The rearrangement uses TRBV18 and TRBJ1-5, with D uncertain. CDR1 and CDR2 (germline): KGHSH, LQKENI. Trimming took 2 bases from V and 0 from J, leaving 8 bases between them. The CDR3 contains 15 residues. CDR3 DNA: TGTGCCAGCTCACCAATCGGCCATAGCAATCAGCCCCAGCATTTT. It specifies CASSPIGHSNQPQHF.